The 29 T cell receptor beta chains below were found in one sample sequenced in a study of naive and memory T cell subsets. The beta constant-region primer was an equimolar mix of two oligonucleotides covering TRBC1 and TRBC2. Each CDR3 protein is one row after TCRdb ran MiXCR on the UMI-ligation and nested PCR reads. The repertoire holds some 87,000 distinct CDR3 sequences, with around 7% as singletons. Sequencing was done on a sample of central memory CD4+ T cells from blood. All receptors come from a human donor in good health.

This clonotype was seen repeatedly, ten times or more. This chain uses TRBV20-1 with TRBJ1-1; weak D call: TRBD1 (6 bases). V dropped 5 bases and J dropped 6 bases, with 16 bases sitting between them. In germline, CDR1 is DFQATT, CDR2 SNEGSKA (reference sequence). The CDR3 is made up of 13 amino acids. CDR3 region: CSAWDTGKAEAFF. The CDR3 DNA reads TGCAGTGCTTGGGACACCGGCAAGGCTGAAGCTTTCTTT.

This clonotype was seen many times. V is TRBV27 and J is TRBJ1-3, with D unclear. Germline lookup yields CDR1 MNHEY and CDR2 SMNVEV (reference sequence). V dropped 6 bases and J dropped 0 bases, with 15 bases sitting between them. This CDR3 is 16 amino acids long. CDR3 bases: TGTGCCAGCAGGATCACCGGACTCGACTCTGGAAACACCATATATTTT. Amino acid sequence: CASRITGLDSGNTIYF.

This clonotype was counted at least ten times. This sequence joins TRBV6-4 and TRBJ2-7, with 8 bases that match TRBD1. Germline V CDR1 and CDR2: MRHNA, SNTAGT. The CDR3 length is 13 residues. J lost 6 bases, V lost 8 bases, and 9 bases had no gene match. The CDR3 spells CASRRQGMGEQYF. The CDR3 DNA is TGTGCCAGCCGAAGACAGGGGATGGGCGAGCAGTACTTC.

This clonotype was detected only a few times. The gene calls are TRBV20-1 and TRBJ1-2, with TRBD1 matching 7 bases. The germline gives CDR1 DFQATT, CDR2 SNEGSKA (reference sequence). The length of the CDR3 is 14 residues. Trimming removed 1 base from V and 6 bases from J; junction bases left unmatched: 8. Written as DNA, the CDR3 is TGCAGTGCTAGAGCCACAGGGGCTCCTGATGGCTACACCTTC. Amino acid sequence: CSARATGAPDGYTF.

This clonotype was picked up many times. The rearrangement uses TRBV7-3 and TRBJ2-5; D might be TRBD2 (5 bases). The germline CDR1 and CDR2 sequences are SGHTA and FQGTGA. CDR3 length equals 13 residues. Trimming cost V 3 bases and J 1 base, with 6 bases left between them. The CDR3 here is CASSFGVQETQYF. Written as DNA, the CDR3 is TGTGCCAGCAGCTTCGGGGTCCAAGAGACCCAGTACTTC.

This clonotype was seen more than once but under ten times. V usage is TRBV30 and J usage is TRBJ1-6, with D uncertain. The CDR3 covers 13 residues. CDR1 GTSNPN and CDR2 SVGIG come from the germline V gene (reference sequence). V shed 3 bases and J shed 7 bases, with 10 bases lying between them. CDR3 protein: CAWRPGPNSPLHF. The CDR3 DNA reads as TGTGCCTGGAGACCCGGCCCAAATTCACCCCTCCACTTT.

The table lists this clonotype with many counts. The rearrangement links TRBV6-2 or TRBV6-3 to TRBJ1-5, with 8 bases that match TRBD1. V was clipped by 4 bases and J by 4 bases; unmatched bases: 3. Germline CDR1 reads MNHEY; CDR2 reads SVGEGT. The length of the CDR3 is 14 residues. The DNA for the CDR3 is TGTGCCAGCAGTTGGTACAGGGGGAATCAGCCCCAGCATTTT. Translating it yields CASSWYRGNQPQHF.

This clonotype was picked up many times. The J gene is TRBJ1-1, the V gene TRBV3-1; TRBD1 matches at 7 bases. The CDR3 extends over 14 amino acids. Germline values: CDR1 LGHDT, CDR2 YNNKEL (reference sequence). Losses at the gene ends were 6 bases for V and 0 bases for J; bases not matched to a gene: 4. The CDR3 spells CASRGDRLNTEAFF. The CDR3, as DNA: TGTGCCAGCAGAGGGGACAGACTGAACACTGAAGCTTTCTTT.

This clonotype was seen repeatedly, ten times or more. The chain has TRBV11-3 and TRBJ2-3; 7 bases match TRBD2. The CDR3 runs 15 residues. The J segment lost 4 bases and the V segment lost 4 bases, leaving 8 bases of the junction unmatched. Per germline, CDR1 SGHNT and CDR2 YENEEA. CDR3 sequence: CASSSQPGGPDTQYF. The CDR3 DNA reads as TGTGCCAGCAGCTCCCAACCGGGAGGCCCAGATACGCAGTATTTT. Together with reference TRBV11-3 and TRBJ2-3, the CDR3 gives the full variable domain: EAGVVQSPRYKIIEKKQPVAFWCNPISGHNTLYWYLQNLGQGPELLIRYENEEAVDDSQLPKDRFSAERLKGVDSTLKIQPAELGDSAVYLCASSSQPGGPDTQYFGPGTRLTVL.

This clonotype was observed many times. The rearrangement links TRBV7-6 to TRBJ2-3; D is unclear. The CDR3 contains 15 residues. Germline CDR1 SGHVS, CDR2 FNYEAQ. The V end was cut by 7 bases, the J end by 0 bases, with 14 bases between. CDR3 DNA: TGTGCCAGCAATAAACGGGCGGAAAGCACAGATACGCAGTATTTT. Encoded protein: CASNKRAESTDTQYF.

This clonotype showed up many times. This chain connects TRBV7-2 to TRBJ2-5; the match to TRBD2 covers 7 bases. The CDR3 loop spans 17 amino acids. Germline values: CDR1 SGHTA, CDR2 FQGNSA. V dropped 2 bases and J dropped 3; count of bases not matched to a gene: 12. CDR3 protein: CASSLKAGVGRKETQYF. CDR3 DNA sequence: TGTGCCAGCAGCTTAAAGGCGGGAGTAGGGAGGAAAGAGACCCAGTACTTC.

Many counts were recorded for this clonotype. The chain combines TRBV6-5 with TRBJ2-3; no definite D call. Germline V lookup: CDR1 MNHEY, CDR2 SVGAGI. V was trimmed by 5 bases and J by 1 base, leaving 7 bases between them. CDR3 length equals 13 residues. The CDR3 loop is CASSRVGTDTQYF. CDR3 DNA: TGTGCCAGCAGTCGGGTAGGCACAGATACGCAGTATTTT.

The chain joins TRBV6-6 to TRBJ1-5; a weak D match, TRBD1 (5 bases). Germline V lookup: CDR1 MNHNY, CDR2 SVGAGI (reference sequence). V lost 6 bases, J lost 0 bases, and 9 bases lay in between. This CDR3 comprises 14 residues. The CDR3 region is CASSLGTSNQPQHF. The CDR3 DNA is TGTGCCAGCAGCCTTGGGACTAGCAATCAGCCCCAGCATTTT.

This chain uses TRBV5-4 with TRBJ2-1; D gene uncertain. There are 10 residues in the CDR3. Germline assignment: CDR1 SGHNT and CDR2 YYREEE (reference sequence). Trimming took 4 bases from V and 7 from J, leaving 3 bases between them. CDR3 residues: CASSSNEQFF. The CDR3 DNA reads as TGTGCCAGCAGCAGTAATGAGCAGTTCTTC.

The CDR3 DNA follows: TGCGCCAGCAGCTCCTCCGGGGGCGGTCCTAGCACAGATACGCAGTATTTT. Translation gives CASSSSGGGPSTDTQYF. V is TRBV5-1 and J is TRBJ2-3; D might be TRBD1 or TRBD2, each matching 6 bases. CDR1 is SGHRS and CDR2 is YFSETQ in the germline V gene. Trimming took off 3 bases at V and 0 bases at J, with 17 bases between the two ends. This CDR3 spans 17 amino acids.

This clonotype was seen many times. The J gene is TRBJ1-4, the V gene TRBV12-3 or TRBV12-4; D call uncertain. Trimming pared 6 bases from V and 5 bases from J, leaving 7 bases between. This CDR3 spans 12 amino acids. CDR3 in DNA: TGTGCCAGCAGGGGCCAGAATGAAAAACTGTTTTTT. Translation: CASRGQNEKLFF.

CDR3 region: CSARVGGINSPLHF. Written as DNA, the CDR3 is TGCAGTGCTAGAGTCGGCGGGATCAATTCACCCCTCCACTTT. J is TRBJ1-6 and V is TRBV20-1, with D uncertain. Germline CDR1 reads DFQATT; CDR2 reads SNEGSKA (reference sequence). The CDR3 contains 14 residues. V lost 1 base, J lost 7 bases, and 11 bases lay in between.

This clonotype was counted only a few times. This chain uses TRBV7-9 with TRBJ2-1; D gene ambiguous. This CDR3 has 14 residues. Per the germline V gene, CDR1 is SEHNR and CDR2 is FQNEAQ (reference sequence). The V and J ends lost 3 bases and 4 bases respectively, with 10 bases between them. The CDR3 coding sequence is TGTGCCAGCAGCTTCGACTCGAAGTACAATGAGCAGTTCTTC. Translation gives CASSFDSKYNEQFF.

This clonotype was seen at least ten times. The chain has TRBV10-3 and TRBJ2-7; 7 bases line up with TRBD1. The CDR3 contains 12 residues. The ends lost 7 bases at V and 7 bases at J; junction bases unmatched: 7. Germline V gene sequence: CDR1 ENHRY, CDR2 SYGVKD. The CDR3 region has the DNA TGTGCCATCAAAGGTCAGGGGGAAGAGCAGTACTTC. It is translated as CAIKGQGEEQYF.

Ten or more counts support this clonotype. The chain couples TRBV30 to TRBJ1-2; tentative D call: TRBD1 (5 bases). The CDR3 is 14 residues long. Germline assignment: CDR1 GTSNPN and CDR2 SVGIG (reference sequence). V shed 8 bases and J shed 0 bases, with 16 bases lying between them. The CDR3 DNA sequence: TGTGCCCCTCCCCTCCAGGGCCCTAACTATGGCTACACCTTC. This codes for CAPPLQGPNYGYTF.

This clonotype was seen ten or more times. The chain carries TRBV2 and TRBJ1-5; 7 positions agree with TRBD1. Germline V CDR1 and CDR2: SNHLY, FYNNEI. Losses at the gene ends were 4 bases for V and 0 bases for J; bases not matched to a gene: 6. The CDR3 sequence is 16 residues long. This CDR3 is CASSVGQDYSNQPQHF. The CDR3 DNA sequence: TGTGCCAGCAGTGTTGGACAGGACTATAGCAATCAGCCCCAGCATTTT.

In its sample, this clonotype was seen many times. The CDR3 region has the DNA TGTGCCAGCAGCCCTTCGCACGGGTCACGCAGTGAAAAACTGTTTTTT. Encoded protein: CASSPSHGSRSEKLFF. The chain carries TRBV5-4 and TRBJ1-4, with D uncertain. V lost 4 bases and J 7 bases, leaving 20 bases between the germline ends. Germline V gives CDR1 SGHNT, CDR2 YYREEE (reference sequence). The CDR3 extends over 16 amino acids.

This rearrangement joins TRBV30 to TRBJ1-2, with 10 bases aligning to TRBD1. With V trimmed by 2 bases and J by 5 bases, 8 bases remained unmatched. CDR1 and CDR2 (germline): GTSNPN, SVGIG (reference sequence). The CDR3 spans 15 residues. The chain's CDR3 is CAWSRSPGQGYGYTF. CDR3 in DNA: TGTGCCTGGAGTAGATCCCCGGGACAGGGGTATGGCTACACCTTC.

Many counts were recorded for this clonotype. CDR3 sequence: CASKGLARDTQYF. The CDR3 DNA sequence: TGTGCCAGCAAGGGACTAGCGAGGGATACGCAGTATTTT. This chain joins TRBV2 and TRBJ2-3; 10 positions agree with TRBD2. CDR3 length: 13 amino acids. The V gene end was trimmed by 7 bases and the J gene end by 6 bases; junction bases not matched to a gene: 4. The germline gives CDR1 SNHLY, CDR2 FYNNEI. The full variable domain, its missing parts supplied by reference TRBV2 and TRBJ2-3, is EPEVTQTPSHQVTQMGQEVILRCVPISNHLYFYWYRQILGQKVEFLVSFYNNEISEKSEIFDDQFSVERPDGSNFTLKIRSTKLEDSAMYFCASKGLARDTQYFGPGTRLTVL.

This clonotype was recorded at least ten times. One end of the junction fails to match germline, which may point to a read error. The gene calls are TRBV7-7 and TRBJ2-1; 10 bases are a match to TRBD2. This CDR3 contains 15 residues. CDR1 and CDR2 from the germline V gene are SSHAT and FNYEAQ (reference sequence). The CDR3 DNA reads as TGTGCTAGCAGCCCTAGCGGGAGCTCCTACAATGAGCAGTTCTTC. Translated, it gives CASSPSGSSYNEQFF.

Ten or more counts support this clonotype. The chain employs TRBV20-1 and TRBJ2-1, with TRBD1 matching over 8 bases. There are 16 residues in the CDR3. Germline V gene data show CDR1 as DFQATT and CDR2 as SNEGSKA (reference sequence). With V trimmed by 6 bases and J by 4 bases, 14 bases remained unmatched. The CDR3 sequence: CSAIPAGTGDYNEQFF. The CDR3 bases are TGCAGTGCGATTCCCGCCGGGACAGGCGATTACAATGAGCAGTTCTTC.

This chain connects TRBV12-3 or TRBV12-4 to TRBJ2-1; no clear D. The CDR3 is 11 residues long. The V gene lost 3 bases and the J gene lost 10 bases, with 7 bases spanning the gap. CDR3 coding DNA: TGTGCCAGCAGTTTGGCCGCCGAGCAGTTCTTC. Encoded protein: CASSLAAEQFF.

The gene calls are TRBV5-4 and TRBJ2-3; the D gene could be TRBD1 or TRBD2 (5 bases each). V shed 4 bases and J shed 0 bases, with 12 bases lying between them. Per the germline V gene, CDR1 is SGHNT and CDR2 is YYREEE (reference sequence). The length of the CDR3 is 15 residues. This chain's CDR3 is CASSVGGGSTDTQYF. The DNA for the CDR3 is TGTGCCAGCAGCGTTGGTGGGGGAAGCACAGATACGCAGTATTTT.

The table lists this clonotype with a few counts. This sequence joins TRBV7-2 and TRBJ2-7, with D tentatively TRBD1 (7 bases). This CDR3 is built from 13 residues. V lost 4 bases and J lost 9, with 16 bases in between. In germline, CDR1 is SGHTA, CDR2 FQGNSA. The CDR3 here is CASSWTGGQGQYF. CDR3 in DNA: TGTGCCAGCAGCTGGACAGGAGGGCAGGGGCAGTACTTC.